The 15 T cell receptor beta chains below come from one sample, sequenced in a study of shared clonotypes between healthy human individuals (TCRdb year 2020). Library creation used the immunoSEQ multiplex PCR assay. Entries here come from immuneACCESS through TCRdb and include only in-frame sequences with V and J called. Some clones fail to appear in such tables; in the studies checked, an unresolved V gene covers under half of the shortfall, and the cause of the remainder is unknown. Present in this sample are some 2.1 million clones, approximately 95% of which were seen just once. Clones ranked in the top ten supply more than 0.1% of the sample. Sequencing input: naive CD4+ T cells sorted from blood. The sample's cell subset or site label, in plain terms: CD45RA+ positively selected. Every receptor here comes from a man aged 18 to 30 in good health.

This chain joins TRBV7-9 and TRBJ2-3; 7 bases agree with TRBD1. The CDR3 sequence is 16 residues long. Germline V gene data show CDR1 as SEHNR and CDR2 as FQNEAQ (reference sequence). The V segment lost 2 bases and the J segment 1 base; nucleotides outside the gene matches: 6. As DNA, the CDR3 is TGTGCCAGCAGCTTAATGGCAGGGGGAGGCACAGATACGCAGTATTTT. Translated: CASSLMAGGGTDTQYF.

The chain combines TRBV5-6 with TRBJ1-2; D not resolved. The germline gives CDR1 SGHDT, CDR2 YYEEEE. With 0 bases removed from V and 7 bases from J, the gap between germline ends came to 13 bases. The CDR3 runs 14 residues. The CDR3 nucleotides are TGTGCCAGCAGCTTGGCGCAGGCGATCGGTGGCTACACCTTC. Translation: CASSLAQAIGGYTF.

V gene TRBV7-2 combines with J gene TRBJ2-1; weak D call: TRBD1 (8 bases). V lost 5 bases to trimming and J lost 6 bases, with 23 bases between them. The CDR3 sequence is 17 residues long. CDR1 is SGHTA and CDR2 is FQGNSA in the germline V gene. The CDR3 coding sequence is TGTGCCAGCAGCCGCTACAGGGGGGGCCGCCAAGGCAATGAGCAGTTCTTC. The encoded protein is CASSRYRGGRQGNEQFF.

Points on this clone: Additional DNA sequences in this sample encode the identical CDR3. This chain uses TRBV5-1 with TRBJ2-3, with a possible D match to TRBD2 (6 bases). The V end was cut by 0 bases, the J end by 0 bases, with 8 bases between. The V gene's germline CDR1 is SGHRS and CDR2 YFSETQ. This CDR3 comprises 15 residues. CDR3 sequence: CASSLGRGSTDTQYF. Here the CDR3 DNA reads TGCGCCAGCAGCTTGGGGCGGGGTAGCACAGATACGCAGTATTTT.

This sequence joins TRBV5-1 and TRBJ2-3, with 10 bases matching TRBD1. The length of the CDR3 is 16 residues. Losses at the gene ends were 3 bases for V and 5 bases for J; bases not matched to a gene: 9. The germline gives CDR1 SGHRS, CDR2 YFSETQ. The CDR3 coding sequence is TGCGCCAGCAGCTGGGGGACAGGGGTAGAGGTAGATACGCAGTATTTT. It specifies CASSWGTGVEVDTQYF.

V usage is TRBV4-1 and J usage is TRBJ1-1, with D tentatively TRBD1 (5 bases). CDR3 length: 16 residues. CDR1 and CDR2 from the germline V gene are MGHRA and YSYEKL. Trimming took off 4 bases at V and 1 base at J, with 16 bases between the two ends. CDR3 residues: CASSRPGGGTNTEAFF. In nucleotides, the CDR3 is TGCGCCAGCAGCCGTCCTGGGGGTGGAACGAACACTGAAGCTTTCTTT.

The chain uses TRBV6-5 and TRBJ1-2; D remains ambiguous. The ends were cut back, 0 bases at V and 0 bases at J, with 8 bases in the middle. This CDR3 is built from 15 residues. Germline assignment: CDR1 MNHEY and CDR2 SVGAGI. The CDR3: CASSYSLPANYGYTF. The CDR3 bases are TGTGCCAGCAGTTACTCTTTGCCAGCTAACTATGGCTACACCTTC.

The chain uses TRBV27 and TRBJ2-7, with 12 bases that match TRBD2. V dropped 4 bases and J dropped 4; count of bases not matched to a gene: 2. The CDR3 has 14 residues. Germline CDR1 reads MNHEY; CDR2 reads SMNVEV (reference sequence). The CDR3 coding sequence is TGTGCCAGCAGTTCCGGACTAGCGGGATACGAGCAGTACTTC. Translation gives CASSSGLAGYEQYF.

This chain links TRBV10-3 with TRBJ1-1; TRBD1 matches 11 bases. V dropped 6 bases and J dropped 5; count of bases not matched to a gene: 2. This CDR3 contains 13 residues. Per germline, CDR1 ENHRY and CDR2 SYGVKD. CDR3 sequence: CAISGDRGTEAFF. The CDR3 DNA reads as TGTGCCATCAGCGGGGACAGGGGGACTGAAGCTTTCTTT.

The chain has TRBV14 and TRBJ2-7; D is ambiguous. The germline gives CDR1 SGHDN, CDR2 FVKESK. Trimming stripped 4 bases from V and 5 bases from J, with 12 bases between. The CDR3 spans 13 residues. CDR3 residues: CASSPGLPNEQYF. In nucleotides, the CDR3 is TGTGCCAGCAGCCCGGGCCTCCCCAACGAGCAGTACTTC.

The chain combines TRBV6-1 with TRBJ1-5; D not resolved. V was pared by 7 bases and J by 4 bases, with 14 bases between. This CDR3 has 14 residues. The germline V gene encodes CDR1 MNHNS and CDR2 SASEGT. CDR3 sequence reads: CASILGLGNQPQHF. The CDR3 DNA follows: TGTGCCAGCATCCTGGGTTTGGGAAATCAGCCCCAGCATTTT.

This sequence joins TRBV7-9 and TRBJ2-7, with 11 bases that match TRBD2. V lost 1 base, J lost 4 bases, and 6 bases stayed unmatched. Germline V gives CDR1 SEHNR, CDR2 FQNEAQ (reference sequence). This CDR3 has 16 amino acids. The CDR3 here is CASSLELAGAAYEQYF. For the CDR3, the DNA is TGTGCCAGCAGCTTAGAACTAGCGGGAGCTGCGTACGAGCAGTACTTC.

The V call is TRBV10-3, the J call TRBJ1-5, with D possibly matching TRBD1 (6 bases). This CDR3 region has 14 residues. Trimming shortened V by 3 bases and J by 10 bases, and 16 bases separated the two germline ends. Germline CDR1 and CDR2: ENHRY and SYGVKD. For the CDR3, the DNA is TGTGCCATCAGTGACACCGGACAGTCCAGTCCCCAGCATTTT. Translation: CAISDTGQSSPQHF.

The rearrangement uses TRBV5-6 and TRBJ2-2; 8 bases are shared with TRBD1. The CDR3 spans 16 residues. Germline assignment: CDR1 SGHDT and CDR2 YYEEEE. The ends lost 2 bases at V and 0 bases at J; junction bases unmatched: 3. CDR3 sequence reads: CASSFQDRANTGELFF. The CDR3 nucleotides are TGTGCCAGCAGCTTCCAGGACAGGGCGAACACCGGGGAGCTGTTTTTT.

The chain employs TRBV9 and TRBJ1-3; D is unclear. With 5 bases removed from V and 0 bases from J, the gap between germline ends came to 12 bases. CDR1 is SGDLS and CDR2 is YYNGEE in the germline V gene. The CDR3 spans 15 residues. CDR3 amino acids: CASRRGPISGNTIYF. CDR3 bases: TGTGCCAGCAGGAGAGGGCCCATCTCTGGAAACACCATATATTTT.